This TCR beta chain was profiled in a study of T-cell reconstitution after alpha-beta-depleted transplantation in children. TCRbeta library construction was performed incorporating unique molecular identifiers. TCRdb re-derived calls from the PCR reads in MiXCR, one entry per CDR3 protein. This repertoire shows more than 90,000 distinct CDR3 sequences, roughly 8.4% found once; its top ten account for 5.5% to 8%. The CDR3 loop spans 16 amino acids. V was clipped by 4 bases and J by 2 bases, with 18 bases between them. Germline V gene data show CDR1 as SGHRS and CDR2 as YFSETQ. This clonotype was observed a few times.

The source was PBMCs from the stem cell graft donor, collected from the stem cell graft. This sequence originates from a human donor who donated a stem cell graft to a child with congenital amegakaryocytic thrombocytopenia. The V gene is TRBV5-1, the J gene TRBJ2-5, with no clear D. The CDR3 sequence: CASSPEPGRKQETQYF. DNA for the CDR3: TGCGCCAGCAGCCCCGAGCCAGGCCGGAAACAAGAGACCCAGTACTTC. Supplemented by reference TRBV5-1 and TRBJ2-5, the full variable domain reads KAGVTQTPRYLIKTRGQQVTLSCSPISGHRSVSWYQQTPGQGLQFLFEYFSETQRNKGNFPGRFSGRQFSNSRSEMNVSTLELGDSALYLCASSPEPGRKQETQYFGPGTRLLVL.